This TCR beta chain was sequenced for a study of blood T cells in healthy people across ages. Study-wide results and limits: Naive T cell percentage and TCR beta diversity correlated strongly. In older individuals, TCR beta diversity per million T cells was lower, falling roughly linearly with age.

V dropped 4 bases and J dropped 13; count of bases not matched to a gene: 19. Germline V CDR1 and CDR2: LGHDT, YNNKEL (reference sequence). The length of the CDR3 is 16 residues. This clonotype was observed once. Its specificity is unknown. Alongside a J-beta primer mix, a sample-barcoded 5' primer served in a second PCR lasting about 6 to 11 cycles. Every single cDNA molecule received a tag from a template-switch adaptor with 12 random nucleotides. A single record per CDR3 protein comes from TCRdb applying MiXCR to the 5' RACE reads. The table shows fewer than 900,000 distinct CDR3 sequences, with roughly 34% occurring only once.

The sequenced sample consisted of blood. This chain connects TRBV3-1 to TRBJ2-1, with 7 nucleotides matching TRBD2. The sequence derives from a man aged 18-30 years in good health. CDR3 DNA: TGTGCCAGCAGCCCTTCTAGCGGAGCAGATTCGGAGACCCAGTTCTTC. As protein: CASSPSSGADSETQFF.